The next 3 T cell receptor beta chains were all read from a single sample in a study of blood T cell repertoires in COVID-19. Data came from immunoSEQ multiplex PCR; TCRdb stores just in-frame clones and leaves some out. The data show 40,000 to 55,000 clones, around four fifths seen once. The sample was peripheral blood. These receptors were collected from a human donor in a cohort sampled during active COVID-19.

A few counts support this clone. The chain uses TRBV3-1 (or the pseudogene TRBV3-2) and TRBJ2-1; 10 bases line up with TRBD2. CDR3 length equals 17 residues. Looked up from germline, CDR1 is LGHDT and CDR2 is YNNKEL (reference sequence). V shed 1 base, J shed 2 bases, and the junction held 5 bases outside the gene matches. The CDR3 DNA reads TGTGCCAGCAGCCAAGTTCAGCGGGGGGGTCCCTACAATGAGCAGTTCTTC. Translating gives CASSQVQRGGPYNEQFF.

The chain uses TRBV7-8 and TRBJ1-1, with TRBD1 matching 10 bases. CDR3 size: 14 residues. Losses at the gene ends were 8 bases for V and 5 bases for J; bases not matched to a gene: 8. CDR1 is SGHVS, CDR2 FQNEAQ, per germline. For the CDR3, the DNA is TGTGCCAGCGGAAGACAGGGGGCAAGGACTGAAGCTTTCTTT. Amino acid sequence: CASGRQGARTEAFF.

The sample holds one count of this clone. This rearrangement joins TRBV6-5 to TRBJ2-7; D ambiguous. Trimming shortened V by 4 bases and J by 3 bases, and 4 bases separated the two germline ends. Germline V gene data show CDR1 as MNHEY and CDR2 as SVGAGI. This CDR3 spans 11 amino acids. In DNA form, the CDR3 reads TGTGCCAGCAGTTCCCTCTACGAGCAGTACTTC. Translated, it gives CASSSLYEQYF.